Listed below are T cell receptor beta chains from one sample, sequenced in a study of T cells expressing NK-cell markers. Reanalyzing the 5' RACE reads, TCRdb keeps one entry per CDR3 protein, without DNA. The sample's table shows 300,000 to 450,000 distinct CDR3 sequences. The sequenced sample was blood T cells: a sorted CD56 or NKG2C T cell subset, CD4+ or CD8+ T cells, or bulk PBMC T cells (not recorded which). These TCRs come from a man aged 18 to 69 in good health. CDR3s include the opening cysteine and the closing phenylalanine or tryptophan. Each record gives: V gene, J gene, CDR3 protein.

V: TRBV20-1
J: TRBJ2-1
CDR3: CSATSSGKQFF

V: TRBV6-2/TRBV6-3
J: TRBJ2-3
CDR3: CASKDPGGRDTQYF

V: TRBV7-9
J: TRBJ2-1
CDR3: CASSLTGIGNEQFF

V: TRBV7-9
J: TRBJ2-5
CDR3: CASSLVNRVTETQYF

V: TRBV20-1
J: TRBJ2-5
CDR3: CSAREAGGPETQYF

V: TRBV5-6
J: TRBJ1-6
CDR3: CASSLVGRSRDSPLHF

V: TRBV5-4
J: TRBJ2-1
CDR3: CASSLANRNSYNEQFF

V: TRBV6-1
J: TRBJ2-2
CDR3: CASSANPLVGELFF

V: TRBV5-6
J: TRBJ1-1
CDR3: CASRYRGTEAFF

V: TRBV6-1
J: TRBJ1-1
CDR3: CASSTTRGTEAFF

V: TRBV12-3/TRBV12-4
J: TRBJ2-1
CDR3: CASSLSSVLHSYNEQFF

V: TRBV20-1
J: TRBJ2-7
CDR3: CSAREGGLYEQYF

V: TRBV2
J: TRBJ2-3
CDR3: CATNPAVAGRDTQYF

V: TRBV10-2
J: TRBJ1-2
CDR3: CASKGDYGYTF

V: TRBV19
J: TRBJ1-4
CDR3: CASRHRGGGEKLFF

V: TRBV14
J: TRBJ1-1
CDR3: CASSGPVRSDAFF

V: TRBV11-1
J: TRBJ2-5
CDR3: CASSLGLAGAIKRYQETQYF

V: TRBV2
J: TRBJ1-2
CDR3: CASRVGLADGYTF

V: TRBV5-5
J: TRBJ1-1
CDR3: CASSLRTGGIAEAFF

V: TRBV9
J: TRBJ2-3
CDR3: CASSTQGSGYTNTQYF

V: TRBV28
J: TRBJ2-7
CDR3: CASSPPPGQASYEQYF

V: TRBV20-1
J: TRBJ1-4
CDR3: CSASTRAVNEKLFF

V: TRBV5-1
J: TRBJ1-2
CDR3: CASSTRDSIGYTF

V: TRBV6-5
J: TRBJ1-3
CDR3: CASSYGYPGSVSGNTIYF

V: TRBV20-1
J: TRBJ2-3
CDR3: CSAPTSGGSKRPPDTQYF

V: TRBV10-3
J: TRBJ2-2
CDR3: CAISPIGATGELFF

V: TRBV7-9
J: TRBJ2-2
CDR3: CASSLSHSRGGTGELFF

V: TRBV6-2/TRBV6-3
J: TRBJ2-3
CDR3: CASSYRDRNTDTQYF

V: TRBV6-5
J: TRBJ1-2
CDR3: CASSYSGGGYTF

V: TRBV27
J: TRBJ2-7
CDR3: CASTGTYPYEQYF

V: TRBV12-3/TRBV12-4
J: TRBJ2-7
CDR3: CASSADRTFYEQYF

V: TRBV19
J: TRBJ2-1
CDR3: CASSTRTSSGYEQFF

V: TRBV20-1
J: TRBJ1-6
CDR3: CSADEIQGQRSSPLHF

V: TRBV5-4
J: TRBJ1-3
CDR3: CASSLMAGGSGNTIYF

V: TRBV6-2/TRBV6-3
J: TRBJ1-5
CDR3: CASRFTALLGDQPQHF

V: TRBV5-4
J: TRBJ2-1
CDR3: CASSLAPGMGYNEQFF

V: TRBV7-6
J: TRBJ1-2
CDR3: CASSPGGLDLSHHGYTF

V: TRBV7-6
J: TRBJ2-2
CDR3: CARTKGRTNTGELFF

V: TRBV5-1
J: TRBJ1-6
CDR3: CASSLAGDRGYNSPLHF

V: TRBV4-2
J: TRBJ1-2
CDR3: CASSLNRDPNYGYTF

V: TRBV20-1
J: TRBJ2-1
CDR3: CSALPQNEQFF

V: TRBV7-2
J: TRBJ2-3
CDR3: CASSPYRNGRTDTQYF

V: TRBV12-3/TRBV12-4
J: TRBJ2-5
CDR3: CASSRDRGQGETQYF

V: TRBV20-1
J: TRBJ2-3
CDR3: CSARPGLGAGNTDTQYF

V: TRBV12-3/TRBV12-4
J: TRBJ2-7
CDR3: CASRFTGTGEQYF

V: TRBV18
J: TRBJ1-3
CDR3: CASSRRGTVGGNTIYF